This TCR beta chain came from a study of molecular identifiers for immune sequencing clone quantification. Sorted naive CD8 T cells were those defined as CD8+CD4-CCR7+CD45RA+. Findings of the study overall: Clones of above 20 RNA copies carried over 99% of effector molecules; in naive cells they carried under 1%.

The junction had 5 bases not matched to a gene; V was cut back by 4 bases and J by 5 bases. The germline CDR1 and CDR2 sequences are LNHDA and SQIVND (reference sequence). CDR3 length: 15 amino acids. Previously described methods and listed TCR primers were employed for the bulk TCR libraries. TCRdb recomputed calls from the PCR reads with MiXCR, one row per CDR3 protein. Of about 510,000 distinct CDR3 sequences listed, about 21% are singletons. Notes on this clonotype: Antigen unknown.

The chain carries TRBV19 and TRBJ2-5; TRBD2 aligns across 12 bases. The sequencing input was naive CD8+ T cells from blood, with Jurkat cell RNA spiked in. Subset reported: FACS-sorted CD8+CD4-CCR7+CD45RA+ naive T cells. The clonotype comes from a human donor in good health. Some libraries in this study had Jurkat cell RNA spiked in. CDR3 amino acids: CASSNQTSGSETQYF. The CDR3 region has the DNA TGTGCCAGTAGTAACCAGACTAGCGGGAGCGAGACCCAGTACTTC.